This is a list of T cell receptor beta chains from one sample in a study of cytomegalovirus exposure and HLA in healthy donors. TCRdb keeps only in-frame clones here, not all; method: immunoSEQ multiplex PCR. Of about 110,000 clones listed, over 70% were seen once; the top ten hold 0.65% to 0.85%. The sample was PBMCs. These receptors came from a boy between 10 and 17 years old in good health and CMV-seronegative. CDR3s include the opening cysteine and the closing phenylalanine or tryptophan. Fields, in order: J gene, CDR3 length, D gene, V gene, clone size, CDR3 protein, CDR3 DNA. D genes are given only for firm matches. Clone size is shown for a subset of rows, as once, few, many or a class of expanded clone.

J: TRBJ2-7
length: 16
D: TRBD2
V: TRBV6-5
size: -
CDR3: CASSYGLAGGSYEQYF
DNA: TGTGCCAGCAGTTACGGACTAGCGGGGGGATCCTACGAGCAGTACTTC

J: TRBJ2-1
length: 14
D: TRBD2
V: TRBV6-4
size: few
CDR3: CASSDGLAGNEQFF
DNA: TGTGCCAGCAGTGACGGACTAGCGGGCAATGAGCAGTTCTTC

J: TRBJ2-2
length: 15
D: -
V: TRBV25-1
size: -
CDR3: CASSEWAGHPGELFF
DNA: TGTGCCAGCAGTGAATGGGCAGGGCATCCCGGGGAGCTGTTTTTT

J: TRBJ1-1
length: 14
D: -
V: TRBV18
size: -
CDR3: CASSPSGEGTEAFF
DNA: TGTGCCAGCTCACCAAGCGGGGAGGGCACTGAAGCTTTCTTT

J: TRBJ2-4
length: 16
D: -
V: TRBV10-3
size: -
CDR3: CAISEGPGVAKNIQYF
DNA: TGTGCCATCAGTGAGGGGCCCGGGGTAGCCAAAAACATTCAGTACTTC

J: TRBJ2-5
length: 18
D: -
V: TRBV5-1
size: -
CDR3: CASSLAGAAGAPPGTQYF
DNA: TGCGCCAGCAGCTTGGCCGGAGCGGCAGGGGCTCCCCCGGGGACCCAGTACTTC

J: TRBJ1-2
length: 14
D: -
V: TRBV27
size: -
CDR3: CASSPYREGPGYTF
DNA: TGTGCCAGCTCGCCCTACAGGGAAGGGCCTGGCTACACCTTC

J: TRBJ2-3
length: 11
D: -
V: TRBV6-5
size: -
CDR3: CASRDLDTQYF
DNA: TGTGCCAGCAGGGACTTAGATACGCAGTATTTT

J: TRBJ1-5
length: 15
D: -
V: TRBV19
size: -
CDR3: CASRSRDTLNQPQHF
DNA: TGTGCCAGTAGATCCCGGGACACACTCAATCAGCCCCAGCATTTT

J: TRBJ2-7
length: 13
D: TRBD1
V: TRBV5-6
size: few
CDR3: CASSWDSSYEQYF
DNA: TGTGCCAGCAGCTGGGACAGCTCCTACGAGCAGTACTTC

J: TRBJ2-3
length: 15
D: TRBD1
V: TRBV5-1
size: -
CDR3: CASSIRQGNTDTQYF
DNA: TGCGCCAGCAGCATCCGACAGGGAAACACAGATACGCAGTATTTT

J: TRBJ1-1
length: 12
D: -
V: TRBV7-9
size: -
CDR3: CASSPLVEGAFF
DNA: TGTGCCAGCAGCCCGTTGGTGGAGGGGGCTTTCTTT

J: TRBJ2-7
length: 15
D: -
V: TRBV2
size: -
CDR3: CASRQYGTTLYEQYF
DNA: TGTGCCAGCAGACAATACGGGACAACGCTTTACGAGCAGTACTTC

J: TRBJ1-1
length: 18
D: TRBD1
V: TRBV12-5
size: -
CDR3: CASGSTQLLRDRGRGAFF
DNA: TGTGCTAGTGGTTCCACCCAACTTCTCCGGGACAGGGGGCGAGGGGCTTTCTTT

J: TRBJ1-1
length: 14
D: -
V: TRBV5-4
size: few
CDR3: CASSTTGTNTEAFF
DNA: TGTGCCAGCAGCACGACAGGAACGAACACTGAAGCTTTCTTT

J: TRBJ1-3
length: 15
D: -
V: TRBV7-6
size: few
CDR3: CASSAVAGAGNTIYF
DNA: TGTGCCAGCAGCGCTGTTGCCGGGGCTGGAAACACCATATATTTT

J: TRBJ1-2
length: 15
D: -
V: TRBV14
size: -
CDR3: CASSPELSLLYGYTF
DNA: TGTGCCAGCAGCCCCGAGTTGAGCCTATTGTATGGCTACACCTTC

J: TRBJ2-1
length: 14
D: TRBD2
V: TRBV28
size: -
CDR3: CASIPGGRYNEQFF
DNA: TGTGCCAGCATTCCGGGAGGACGCTACAATGAGCAGTTCTTC

J: TRBJ1-4
length: 16
D: -
V: TRBV4-1
size: few
CDR3: CASSQPARGVNEKLFF
DNA: TGCGCCAGCAGCCAGCCTGCGCGGGGAGTTAATGAAAAACTGTTTTTT

J: TRBJ1-5
length: 16
D: -
V: TRBV5-8
size: -
CDR3: CASSSLRGNGNQPQHF
DNA: TGTGCCAGCAGCTCCCTTAGGGGGAATGGCAATCAGCCCCAGCATTTT

J: TRBJ1-5
length: 16
D: -
V: TRBV28
size: -
CDR3: CASSQATEYSNQPQHF
DNA: TGTGCCAGCAGCCAAGCGACGGAATATAGCAATCAGCCCCAGCATTTT

J: TRBJ1-5
length: 15
D: TRBD1
V: TRBV30
size: -
CDR3: CAWSVNRGPGQPQHF
DNA: TGTGCCTGGAGTGTTAACAGGGGGCCCGGTCAGCCCCAGCATTTT

J: TRBJ2-3
length: 14
D: -
V: TRBV7-3
size: -
CDR3: CASSLEGGSDTQYF
DNA: TGTGCCAGCAGCTTAGAAGGGGGTTCGGATACGCAGTATTTT

J: TRBJ2-7
length: 14
D: TRBD1
V: TRBV28
size: -
CDR3: CASASQGAPGEQYF
DNA: TGTGCCAGCGCAAGTCAGGGGGCGCCGGGCGAGCAGTACTTC

J: TRBJ1-5
length: 15
D: -
V: TRBV19
size: -
CDR3: CASSPESEVIQPQHF
DNA: TGTGCCAGTAGTCCCGAATCGGAGGTCATTCAGCCCCAGCATTTT

J: TRBJ2-7
length: 17
D: TRBD2
V: TRBV4-3
size: -
CDR3: CASSQDWRGGEGHEQYF
DNA: TGCGCCAGCAGCCAAGACTGGCGGGGGGGCGAAGGGCACGAGCAGTACTTC

J: TRBJ1-1
length: 14
D: TRBD1
V: TRBV5-6
size: -
CDR3: CASSLGGTDGEAFF
DNA: TGTGCCAGCAGCTTGGGCGGGACAGACGGTGAAGCTTTCTTT

J: TRBJ2-1
length: 13
D: -
V: TRBV5-1
size: -
CDR3: CASSQTGYNEQFF
DNA: TGCGCCAGCAGCCAGACTGGCTACAATGAGCAGTTCTTC

J: TRBJ2-1
length: 14
D: TRBD2
V: TRBV7-6
size: few
CDR3: CASSSGGGLYEQFF
DNA: TGTGCCAGCAGCTCCGGGGGGGGGCTGTATGAGCAGTTCTTC

J: TRBJ1-5
length: 13
D: TRBD1
V: TRBV19
size: few
CDR3: CASQGAFNQPQHF
DNA: TGTGCCAGCCAGGGGGCGTTCAATCAGCCCCAGCATTTT

J: TRBJ2-1
length: 12
D: -
V: TRBV6-6
size: -
CDR3: CASSYLNNEQFF
DNA: TGTGCCAGCAGTTACCTAAACAATGAGCAGTTCTTC

J: TRBJ2-7
length: 14
D: -
V: TRBV5-8
size: once
CDR3: CASSRGQTPYEQYF
DNA: TGTGCCAGCAGCCGCGGACAGACCCCCTACGAGCAGTACTTC

J: TRBJ1-1
length: 13
D: -
V: TRBV18
size: -
CDR3: CASSGGMNTEAFF
DNA: TGTGCCAGCTCAGGGGGGATGAACACTGAAGCTTTCTTT

J: TRBJ1-1
length: 15
D: TRBD1
V: TRBV10-3
size: -
CDR3: CAINAGTGLNTEAFF
DNA: TGTGCCATCAACGCAGGGACAGGGTTGAACACTGAAGCTTTCTTT

J: TRBJ2-1
length: 14
D: TRBD1
V: TRBV9
size: -
CDR3: CASSVGQGAGEQFF
DNA: TGTGCCAGCAGCGTAGGACAGGGGGCGGGTGAGCAGTTCTTC

J: TRBJ2-5
length: 14
D: TRBD1
V: TRBV7-6
size: -
CDR3: CASSFRTGGETQYF
DNA: TGTGCCAGCAGCTTCCGGACAGGGGGAGAGACCCAGTACTTC

J: TRBJ1-2
length: 14
D: -
V: TRBV2
size: few
CDR3: CASSEVRASYGYTF
DNA: TGTGCCAGCAGTGAAGTGAGAGCGAGCTATGGCTACACCTTC

J: TRBJ2-3
length: 17
D: TRBD2
V: TRBV5-4
size: -
CDR3: CASSPGLAGAGLDTQYF
DNA: TGTGCCAGCAGCCCGGGACTAGCGGGGGCCGGATTAGATACGCAGTATTTT

J: TRBJ2-3
length: 13
D: -
V: TRBV25-1
size: once
CDR3: CASSEFRGSTQYF
DNA: TGTGCCAGCAGTGAATTTAGGGGGAGTACGCAGTATTTT

J: TRBJ1-5
length: 14
D: -
V: TRBV27
size: -
CDR3: CASSSGSSNQPQHF
DNA: TGTGCCAGCAGTTCCGGGAGTAGCAATCAGCCCCAGCATTTT

J: TRBJ2-2
length: 18
D: TRBD2
V: TRBV6-1
size: -
CDR3: CASSVRLAGDTNTGELFF
DNA: TGTGCCAGCAGTGTCCGACTAGCGGGGGACACGAACACCGGGGAGCTGTTTTTT

J: TRBJ2-1
length: 16
D: -
V: TRBV7-9
size: -
CDR3: CASSLLTLNSYNEQFF
DNA: TGTGCCAGCAGCCTATTAACGTTAAACTCCTACAATGAGCAGTTCTTC

J: TRBJ1-1
length: 13
D: TRBD1
V: TRBV2
size: -
CDR3: CASSHDRVGEAFF
DNA: TGTGCCAGCAGTCACGACAGGGTAGGTGAAGCTTTCTTT

J: TRBJ2-7
length: 10
D: -
V: TRBV28
size: -
CDR3: CASEGYEQYF
DNA: TGTGCCAGCGAGGGTTACGAGCAGTACTTC

J: TRBJ1-1
length: 15
D: TRBD1
V: TRBV6-5
size: few
CDR3: CASSYPGQGAWEAFF
DNA: TGTGCCAGCAGTTACCCCGGACAGGGGGCGTGGGAAGCTTTCTTT

J: TRBJ2-1
length: 13
D: -
V: TRBV30
size: -
CDR3: CARGAEVPGEQFF
DNA: TGTGCCCGGGGAGCGGAGGTTCCGGGTGAGCAGTTCTTC

J: TRBJ2-1
length: 16
D: TRBD2
V: TRBV4-2
size: -
CDR3: CASSQISGRAHNEQFF
DNA: TGTGCCAGCAGCCAAATTAGCGGGAGGGCCCACAATGAGCAGTTCTTC

J: TRBJ2-3
length: 14
D: TRBD1
V: TRBV7-9
size: -
CDR3: CASSATGSRDTQYF
DNA: TGTGCCAGCAGCGCGACAGGGTCCAGAGATACGCAGTATTTT

J: TRBJ2-7
length: 15
D: TRBD1
V: TRBV5-1
size: -
CDR3: CASSLGGQGFYEQYF
DNA: TGCGCCAGCAGCTTGGGGGGACAGGGGTTCTACGAGCAGTACTTC

J: TRBJ2-5
length: 15
D: -
V: TRBV2
size: -
CDR3: CASSEENGVARTQYF
DNA: TGTGCCAGCAGTGAAGAGAACGGGGTCGCGCGGACCCAGTACTTC

J: TRBJ1-2
length: 14
D: TRBD1
V: TRBV10-3
size: -
CDR3: CASQTGPDIYGYTF
DNA: TGTGCCAGCCAGACAGGGCCCGACATCTATGGCTACACCTTC

J: TRBJ2-2
length: 14
D: -
V: TRBV7-9
size: -
CDR3: CASSPGRGTGELFF
DNA: TGTGCCAGCAGTCCCGGACGGGGGACCGGGGAGCTGTTTTTT

J: TRBJ2-3
length: 14
D: -
V: TRBV6-4
size: few
CDR3: CASSVSSGTDTQYF
DNA: TGTGCCAGCAGTGTATCTAGCGGCACAGATACGCAGTATTTT

J: TRBJ1-2
length: 14
D: -
V: TRBV5-6
size: -
CDR3: CASSLGRAGEGYTF
DNA: TGTGCCAGCAGCTTGGGGCGGGCAGGGGAAGGCTACACCTTC

J: TRBJ2-2
length: 15
D: -
V: TRBV27
size: -
CDR3: CASSPLLGPTGELFF
DNA: TGTGCCAGCAGTCCCCTCCTCGGTCCCACCGGGGAGCTGTTTTTT

J: TRBJ1-2
length: 12
D: -
V: TRBV28
size: -
CDR3: CASSRGGTAYTF
DNA: TGTGCCAGCAGCCGGGGGGGGACGGCCTACACCTTC

J: TRBJ2-7
length: 14
D: -
V: TRBV6-5
size: few
CDR3: CASSYGGNYYEQYF
DNA: TGTGCCAGCAGTTACGGCGGGAATTACTACGAGCAGTACTTC

J: TRBJ1-4
length: 12
D: -
V: TRBV6-5
size: few
CDR3: CASSPRGRGLFF
DNA: TGTGCCAGCAGTCCCCGAGGCCGGGGACTGTTTTTT

J: TRBJ2-7
length: 14
D: -
V: TRBV27
size: once
CDR3: CASSYLGTSYEQYF
DNA: TGTGCCAGCAGTTACCTAGGTACGTCCTACGAGCAGTACTTC